The 30 T cell receptor beta chains presented below share a single source sample, sequenced in a study of regulatory T cells in long-lasting Graves disease. To make TCR beta libraries, researchers used iRepertoire HTBI primers and Arm-PCR of CDR3 regions. TCRdb re-called the multiplex PCR reads with MiXCR, one entry per CDR3 protein. The table records over 350,000 distinct CDR3 sequences, over 14% of them present only once. The time point: newly diagnosed GD, antithyroid drugs for less than 3 months. TCR sequences were obtained from RNA taken from PBMCs. The same sample was also studied in work on T cells in Graves' hyperthyroidism and ophthalmopathy.

This specimen consisted of peripheral blood mononuclear cells (PBMCs), obtained at new diagnosis, from a patient treated with antithyroid drugs. These TCRs come from a middle-aged woman with Graves disease.

This clonotype was detected a few times. Sequence at one end of the junction differs from germline and may be a read error. The chain uses TRBV5-1 and TRBJ2-1, with 7 bases fitting TRBD2. The CDR3 is 15 amino acids. CDR1 is SGHRS and CDR2 is YFSETQ in the germline V gene. The CDR3 bases are TGCGCCAGCAGCCCTAGCGGTCCCTCCTACAATGAGAAGTTCTTC. The encoded protein is CASSPSGPSYNEKFF.

This chain connects TRBV6-1 to TRBJ2-1; maybe TRBD2 (5 bases). Trimming took 7 bases from V and 4 from J, leaving 17 bases between them. The CDR3 loop spans 15 amino acids. Germline V gene sequence: CDR1 MNHNS, CDR2 SASEGT. In DNA, the CDR3 is TGTGCCAGCACCCCTAGCCAGCCCGGGTACAATGAGCAGTTCTTC. This sequence encodes CASTPSQPGYNEQFF.

In its sample, this clonotype was seen many times. This rearrangement joins TRBV9 to TRBJ2-5; the D gene is possibly TRBD2 (6 bases). The CDR3 contains 13 residues. Germline CDR1 and CDR2: SGDLS and YYNGEE. V lost 7 bases and J lost 4, with 14 bases in between. CDR3 protein: CASSEGGGETQYF. In DNA, the CDR3 is TGTGCCAGCTCAGAGGGAGGAGGAGAGACCCAGTACTTC.

The J gene is TRBJ2-4, the V gene TRBV6-1; 10 bases align to TRBD2. The germline V gene has CDR1 MNHNS and CDR2 SASEGT. This CDR3 is built from 17 residues. Trimming removed 4 bases from V and 0 bases from J; junction bases left unmatched: 6. CDR3 sequence reads: CASSVGLAETAKNIQYF. CDR3 nucleotide sequence: TGTGCCAGCAGTGTCGGACTAGCGGAGACAGCCAAAAACATTCAGTACTTC.

On this clonotype: This may stem from a read error, because a much larger clone lies one nucleotide away. The chain uses TRBV18 and TRBJ2-7; D is undetermined. Per germline, CDR1 KGHSH and CDR2 LQKENI. The length of the CDR3 is 13 residues. Trimming took off 0 bases at V and 6 bases at J, with 9 bases between the two ends. The CDR3 nucleotides are TGTGCCAGCTCACCACCACCGGGCTCCGAGCAGTACTTC. Residues: CASSPPPGSEQYF.

This clonotype was picked up many times. The chain has TRBV6-5 and TRBJ2-5; 8 nucleotides line up with TRBD1. In germline, CDR1 is MNHEY, CDR2 SVGAGI. V lost 4 bases and J lost 1; bases outside the gene matches: 11. This CDR3 comprises 17 residues. The CDR3 here is CASSWYTGGEFQETQYF. The CDR3 region has the DNA TGTGCCAGCAGTTGGTACACAGGGGGAGAGTTCCAAGAGACCCAGTACTTC.

This clonotype showed up just a few times. The V call is TRBV20-1, the J call TRBJ2-3; either TRBD1 or TRBD2 may fit D (7 bases each). The length of the CDR3 is 17 residues. CDR1 is DFQATT and CDR2 is SNEGSKA in the germline V gene (reference sequence). Trimming removed 0 bases at V and 2 bases at J, with 18 bases between. The CDR3 DNA sequence: TGCAGTGCTAGAGATTTTAGGGCAGGGGGGGACACAGATACGCAGTATTTT. This gives the protein CSARDFRAGGDTDTQYF.

In this sample, this clonotype turned up many times. V usage is TRBV3-1 and J usage is TRBJ2-7; unclear D gene. Germline V gene sequence: CDR1 LGHDT, CDR2 YNNKEL (reference sequence). This CDR3 is built from 16 residues. V lost 2 bases to trimming and J lost 0 bases, with 14 bases between them. CDR3: CASSQRSTRSSYEQYF. The CDR3 bases are TGTGCCAGCAGCCAAAGATCTACGAGAAGCTCCTACGAGCAGTACTTC.

This clonotype was counted only a few times. This chain uses TRBV4-1 with TRBJ1-1, with 12 bases fitting TRBD1. The germline V gene has CDR1 MGHRA and CDR2 YSYEKL. V lost 3 bases, J lost 8 bases, and 7 bases stayed unmatched. The CDR3 is 15 amino acids. CDR3 region: CASSQGTGGISEAFF. The CDR3 DNA reads TGCGCCAGCAGCCAGGGGACAGGGGGCATTTCCGAAGCTTTCTTT.

This clonotype came up many times. V usage is TRBV7-3 and J usage is TRBJ2-1, with TRBD2 matching 9 bases. CDR1 is SGHTA and CDR2 is FQGTGA in the germline V gene. Trimming at V came to 3 bases and at J to 2 bases, leaving 2 bases not matched to a gene. CDR3 length: 15 amino acids. CDR3 in amino acids: CASSFASGTYNEQFF. For the CDR3, the DNA is TGTGCCAGCAGCTTTGCTAGCGGGACCTACAATGAGCAGTTCTTC.

The CDR3, as DNA: TGTGCCAGCAGCGACACTAACCCCGGGAGGATTTACGAGCAGTACTTC. Translating it yields CASSDTNPGRIYEQYF. This rearrangement joins TRBV28 to TRBJ2-7; TRBD2 matches 7 bases. This CDR3 has 16 residues. Germline V CDR1 and CDR2: MDHEN, SYDVKM. V dropped 6 bases and J dropped 4; count of bases not matched to a gene: 15. The variable domain in full, completed from reference TRBV28 and TRBJ2-7, reads DVKVTQSSRYLVKRTGEKVFLECVQDMDHENMFWYRQDPGLGLRLIYFSYDVKMKEKGDIPEGYSVSREKKERFSLILESASTNQTSMYLCASSDTNPGRIYEQYFGPGTRLTVT.

The sample holds a few counts of this clonotype. This chain uses TRBV20-1 with TRBJ2-5; 15 bases line up with TRBD2. Per the germline V gene, CDR1 is DFQATT and CDR2 is SNEGSKA (reference sequence). J lost 5 bases, V lost 3 bases, and 7 bases had no gene match. This CDR3 region has 16 residues. DNA for the CDR3: TGCAGTGCTAGCCGGACTAGCGGGAGGGGGGCGGAGACCCAGTACTTC. Translation gives CSASRTSGRGAETQYF.

There are many counts of this clonotype. The chain uses TRBV12-3 or TRBV12-4 and TRBJ2-5; 10 positions match TRBD1. The CDR3 spans 14 residues. The V segment lost 5 bases and the J segment 3 bases; nucleotides outside the gene matches: 3. CDR3 amino acids: CASSTTGGEETQYF. The CDR3 DNA reads as TGTGCCAGCAGTACGACAGGGGGCGAAGAGACCCAGTACTTC.

This clonotype was seen a handful of times. The chain couples TRBV20-1 to TRBJ2-3; 9 bases fit TRBD2. With 0 bases clipped from V and 1 base from J, the junction kept 8 bases outside the gene matches. The CDR3 is 17 residues long. Germline V gene sequence: CDR1 DFQATT, CDR2 SNEGSKA (reference sequence). DNA for the CDR3: TGCAGTGCTAGAGATATCTTGCCTAGCGGGGGCACAGATACGCAGTATTTT. It yields the protein CSARDILPSGGTDTQYF.

This clonotype has more than one count but fewer than ten. CDR3 amino acids: CSATDRDSSYEQYF. The CDR3 DNA follows: TGCAGTGCTACCGACCGGGACAGCTCCTACGAGCAGTACTTC. This chain links TRBV20-1 with TRBJ2-7; TRBD1 agrees at 7 bases. V lost 4 bases, J lost 0 bases, and 6 bases stayed unmatched. CDR1 and CDR2 (germline): DFQATT, SNEGSKA (reference sequence). This CDR3 has 14 residues.

There are many counts of this clonotype. The chain is built from TRBV12-5 and TRBJ2-2, with unresolved D. In germline, CDR1 is LGHNT, CDR2 FRNRAP. Trimming removed 0 bases at V and 8 bases at J, with 10 bases between. CDR3 length equals 14 residues. The CDR3 DNA reads TGTGCTAGTGGTTTGGTACTGGTGGAGGGGGAGCTGTTTTTT. This gives the protein CASGLVLVEGELFF.

This clonotype is medium-sized in the sample. J is TRBJ2-7 and V is TRBV27, with TRBD2 matching over 11 bases. CDR3 length: 15 residues. The ends lost 5 bases at V and 5 bases at J; junction bases unmatched: 8. CDR1 is MNHEY and CDR2 is SMNVEV in the germline V gene (reference sequence). This chain's CDR3 is CASSPLAGVFHEQYF. In DNA form, the CDR3 reads TGTGCCAGCAGTCCACTAGCGGGAGTGTTCCACGAGCAGTACTTC.

This clonotype was seen at least ten times. V gene TRBV28 combines with J gene TRBJ2-3; TRBD1 agrees at 10 bases. CDR1 MDHEN and CDR2 SYDVKM come from the germline V gene. CDR3 size: 16 residues. V lost 5 bases, J lost 4 bases, and 9 bases stayed unmatched. The CDR3 nucleotides are TGTGCCAGCAGTCCTTGGGGTGGACAGGGGGCAGATACGCAGTATTTT. Protein product: CASSPWGGQGADTQYF.

This clonotype has more than one count but fewer than ten. The J gene is TRBJ2-6, the V gene TRBV19, with D perhaps given as TRBD1 or TRBD2 (5 bases each). Germline CDR1 is LNHDA and CDR2 is SQIVND (reference sequence). Trimming stripped 4 bases from V and 0 bases from J, with 16 bases between. The length of the CDR3 is 18 residues. The CDR3 here is CASSTPRGSRSGANVLTF. The CDR3 DNA reads TGTGCCAGTAGTACCCCGAGGGGCTCCCGCTCTGGGGCCAACGTCCTGACTTTC.

Ten or more counts support this clonotype. V is TRBV3-1 and J is TRBJ2-1; weak D call: TRBD1 (6 bases). The V end was cut by 3 bases, the J end by 4 bases, with 16 bases between. The length of the CDR3 is 16 residues. Per the germline V gene, CDR1 is LGHDT and CDR2 is YNNKEL (reference sequence). The CDR3 nucleotides are TGTGCCAGCAGCCACCGGCCGGGACATAGATACAATGAGCAGTTCTTC. Protein sequence: CASSHRPGHRYNEQFF.

About this clonotype itself: A much bigger clone sits one base away, suggesting this may be a read error. The rearrangement joins TRBV6-5 to TRBJ2-1, with TRBD1 identical over 7 bases. The V gene's germline CDR1 is MNHEY and CDR2 SVGAGI. The CDR3 has 15 residues. The CDR3 DNA follows: TGTGCCAGCGGTTATGAGGGGGCAGGCTACAATGAGCAGTTCTTC. As protein: CASGYEGAGYNEQFF.

In this sample, this clonotype turned up many times. The chain uses TRBV7-2 and TRBJ2-5; perhaps TRBD1 as D (5 bases). The CDR3 extends over 12 amino acids. V lost 4 bases, J lost 5 bases, and 8 bases lay in between. From germline, CDR1 is SGHTA and CDR2 FQGNSA. Here the CDR3 reads CASSSGLETQYF. Here the CDR3 DNA reads TGTGCCAGCAGCTCAGGGTTGGAGACCCAGTACTTC. The full variable domain, in which reference TRBV7-2 and TRBJ2-5 provide the parts outside the CDR3, is GAGVSQSPSNKVTEKGKDVELRCDPISGHTALYWYRQSLGQGLEFLIYFQGNSAPDKSGLPSDRFSAERTGGSVSTLTIQRTQQEDSAVYLCASSSGLETQYFGPGTRLLVL.

This clonotype was seen only a few times. J is TRBJ1-5 and V is TRBV20-1; 7 bases match TRBD1. The V and J ends lost 3 bases and 6 bases, in that order; junction bases with no gene match: 5. This CDR3 spans 13 amino acids. The germline CDR1 and CDR2 sequences are DFQATT and SNEGSKA (reference sequence). The chain's CDR3 is CSARGGGGQPQHF. For the CDR3, the DNA is TGCAGTGCTAGGGGAGGGGGCGGTCAGCCCCAGCATTTT.

Many counts were recorded for this clonotype. The J gene is TRBJ2-2, the V gene TRBV9; no reliable D call. CDR1 SGDLS and CDR2 YYNGEE come from the germline V gene. The CDR3 runs 13 residues. Deletions cut 3 bases from V and 4 bases from J, with 7 bases between. CDR3 protein: CASSAYSTGELFF. CDR3 in DNA: TGTGCCAGCAGCGCCTACAGCACCGGGGAGCTGTTTTTT. Using reference TRBV9 and TRBJ2-2 for the parts outside the CDR3, the full variable domain is DSGVTQTPKHLITATGQRVTLRCSPRSGDLSVYWYQQSLDQGLQFLIQYYNGEERAKGNILERFSAQQFPDLHSELNLSSLELGDSALYFCASSAYSTGELFFGEGSRLTVL.

The chain joins TRBV7-9 to TRBJ2-1, with 10 bases that match TRBD2. J was trimmed by 7 bases and V by 5 bases; bases with no gene match: 8. In germline, CDR1 is SEHNR, CDR2 FQNEAQ (reference sequence). The CDR3 spans 15 residues. The chain's CDR3 is CASSVGLAGENEQFF. CDR3 DNA: TGTGCCAGCAGCGTTGGGCTAGCGGGAGAAAATGAGCAGTTCTTC. Drawing the rest from reference TRBV7-9 and TRBJ2-1, the complete variable domain is DTGVSQNPRHKITKRGQNVTFRCDPISEHNRLYWYRQTLGQGPEFLTYFQNEAQLEKSRLLSDRFSAERPKGSFSTLEIQRTEQGDSAMYLCASSVGLAGENEQFFGPGTRLTVL.

This chain links TRBV6-2 or TRBV6-3 with TRBJ2-2; 11 bases fit TRBD2. CDR3 length: 15 amino acids. Germline CDR1 reads MNHEY; CDR2 reads SVGEGT. J was trimmed by 13 bases and V by 7 bases; bases with no gene match: 14. Here the CDR3 reads CASTDRTSGPVRLFF. Here the CDR3 DNA reads TGTGCCAGCACCGACCGGACTAGCGGGCCGGTCCGGCTGTTTTTT.

The chain combines TRBV10-2 with TRBJ2-7; 8 bases are a match to TRBD2. This CDR3 has 17 residues. J gave up 0 bases and V 8 bases, and 15 bases lay outside the gene matches. Germline V CDR1 and CDR2: WSHSY, SAAADI. CDR3 in amino acids: CASAPGSGGPLSYEQYF. CDR3 nucleotide sequence: TGCGCCAGCGCCCCCGGATCGGGGGGGCCTCTCTCCTACGAGCAGTACTTC.

On this clonotype itself: A read error may explain this, as a much larger clone is one base away. The CDR3 end shows no conserved phenylalanine or tryptophan, and so a read error is likely. This chain links TRBV12-3 or TRBV12-4 with TRBJ1-2; D is unclear. The CDR3 has 14 residues. The V and J ends lost 6 bases and 3 bases respectively, with 14 bases between them. This CDR3 reads CASSQPGSHYGYTS. The CDR3 DNA reads as TGTGCCAGCAGCCAGCCCGGTTCCCACTATGGCTACACCTCC.

This clonotype was counted at least ten times. The V and J genes are TRBV28 and TRBJ1-1; 10 bases align to TRBD1. The CDR3 totals 15 residues. From germline, CDR1 is MDHEN and CDR2 SYDVKM. V gave up 5 bases and J gave up 4 bases; unmatched junction bases: 7. The CDR3 spells CASSAGTGVATEAFF. CDR3 sequence (DNA): TGTGCCAGCAGTGCCGGGACAGGGGTAGCCACTGAAGCTTTCTTT.

This clonotype was detected ten times or more. The rearrangement links TRBV11-1 to TRBJ2-1; weak D call: TRBD1 (7 bases). Germline loops: CDR1 SGHAT, CDR2 FQDESV (reference sequence). This CDR3 spans 15 amino acids. The V end was cut by 0 bases, the J end by 9 bases, with 15 bases between. The CDR3 DNA reads TGTGCCAGCAGCTTAGCCAGAGGAGGGGGCGGTGAGCAGTTCTTC. It codes for CASSLARGGGGEQFF.